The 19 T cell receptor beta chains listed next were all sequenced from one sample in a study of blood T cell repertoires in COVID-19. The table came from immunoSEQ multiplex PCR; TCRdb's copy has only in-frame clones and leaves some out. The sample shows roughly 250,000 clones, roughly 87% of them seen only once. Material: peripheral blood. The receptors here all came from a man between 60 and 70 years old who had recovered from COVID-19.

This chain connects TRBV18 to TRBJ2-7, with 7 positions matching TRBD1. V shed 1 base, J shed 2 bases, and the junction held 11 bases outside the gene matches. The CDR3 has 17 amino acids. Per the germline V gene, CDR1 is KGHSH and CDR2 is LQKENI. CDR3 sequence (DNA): TGTGCCAGCTCACCACAGGGGGCCGGACAGGCAACCTACGAGCAGTACTTC. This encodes CASSPQGAGQATYEQYF.

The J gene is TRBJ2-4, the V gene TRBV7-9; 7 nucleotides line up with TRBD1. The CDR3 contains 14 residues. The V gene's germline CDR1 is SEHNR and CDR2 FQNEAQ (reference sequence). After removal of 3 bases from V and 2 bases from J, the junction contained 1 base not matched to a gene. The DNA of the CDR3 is TGTGCCAGCAGCTTGGGACAGCCCAAAAACATTCAGTACTTC. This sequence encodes CASSLGQPKNIQYF.

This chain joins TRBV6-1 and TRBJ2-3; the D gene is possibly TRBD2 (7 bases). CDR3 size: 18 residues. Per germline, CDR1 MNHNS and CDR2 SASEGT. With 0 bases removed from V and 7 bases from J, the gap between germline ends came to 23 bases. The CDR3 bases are TGTGCCAGCAGTGAAGCAAGAGGCGGGGGCATTTGGGGAAATACGCAGTATTTT. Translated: CASSEARGGGIWGNTQYF.

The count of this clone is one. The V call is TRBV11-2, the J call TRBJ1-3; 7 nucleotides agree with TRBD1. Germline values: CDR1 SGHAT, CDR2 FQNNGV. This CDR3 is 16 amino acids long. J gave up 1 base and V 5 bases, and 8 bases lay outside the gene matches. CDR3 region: CASSPRQGGSGNTIYF. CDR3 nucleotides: TGTGCCAGCAGCCCTAGACAGGGAGGATCTGGAAACACCATATATTTT.

In DNA form, the CDR3 reads TGTGCCAGCAGCTTCCGGGACAGATTACTCTATGGCTACACCTTC. It codes for CASSFRDRLLYGYTF. The chain couples TRBV5-4 to TRBJ1-2, with 7 bases identical to TRBD1. Germline assignment: CDR1 SGHNT and CDR2 YYREEE (reference sequence). V lost 2 bases to trimming and J lost 4 bases; unmatched junction nucleotides: 8. This CDR3 contains 15 residues.

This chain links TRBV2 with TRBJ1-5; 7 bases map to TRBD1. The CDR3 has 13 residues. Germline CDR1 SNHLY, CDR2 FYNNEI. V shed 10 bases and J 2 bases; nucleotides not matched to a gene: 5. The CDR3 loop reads CATSGTGNQPQHF. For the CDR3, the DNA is TGTGCCACATCAGGGACAGGCAATCAGCCCCAGCATTTT.

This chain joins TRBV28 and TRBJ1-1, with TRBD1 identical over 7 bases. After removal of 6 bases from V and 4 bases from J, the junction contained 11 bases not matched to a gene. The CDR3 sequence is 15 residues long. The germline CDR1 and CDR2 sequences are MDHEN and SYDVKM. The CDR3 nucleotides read TGTGCCAGCAGACCCGTTGGCAGGGGGAGCACTGAAGCTTTCTTT. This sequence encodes CASRPVGRGSTEAFF. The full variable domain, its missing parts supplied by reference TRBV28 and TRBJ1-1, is DVKVTQSSRYLVKRTGEKVFLECVQDMDHENMFWYRQDPGLGLRLIYFSYDVKMKEKGDIPEGYSVSREKKERFSLILESASTNQTSMYLCASRPVGRGSTEAFFGQGTRLTVV.

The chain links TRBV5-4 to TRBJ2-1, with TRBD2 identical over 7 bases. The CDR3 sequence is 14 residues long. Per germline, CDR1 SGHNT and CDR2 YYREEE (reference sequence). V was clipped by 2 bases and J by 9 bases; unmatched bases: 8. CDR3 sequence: CASSLVRGGGEQFF. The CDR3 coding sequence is TGTGCCAGCAGCTTAGTTCGGGGCGGGGGTGAGCAGTTCTTC.

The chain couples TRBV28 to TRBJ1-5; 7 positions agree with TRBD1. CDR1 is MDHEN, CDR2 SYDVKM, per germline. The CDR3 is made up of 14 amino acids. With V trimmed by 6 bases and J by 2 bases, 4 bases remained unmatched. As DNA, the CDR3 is TGTGCCAGCAGCGAAGACAGGGGCAATCAGCCCCAGCATTTT. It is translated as CASSEDRGNQPQHF.

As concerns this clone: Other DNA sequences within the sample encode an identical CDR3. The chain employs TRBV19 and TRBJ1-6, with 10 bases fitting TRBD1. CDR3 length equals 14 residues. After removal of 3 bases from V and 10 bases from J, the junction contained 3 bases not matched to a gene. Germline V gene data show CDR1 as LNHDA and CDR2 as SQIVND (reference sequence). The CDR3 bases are TGTGCCAGTAGTATCGGGACAGGGGTATCACCCCTCCACTTT. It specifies CASSIGTGVSPLHF.

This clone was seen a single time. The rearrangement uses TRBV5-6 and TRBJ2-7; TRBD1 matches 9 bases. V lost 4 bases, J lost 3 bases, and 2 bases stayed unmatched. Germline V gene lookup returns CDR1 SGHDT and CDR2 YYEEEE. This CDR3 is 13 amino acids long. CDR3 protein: CASSLDRGYEQYV. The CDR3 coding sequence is TGTGCCAGCAGCCTGGACAGGGGCTACGAGCAGTACGTC.

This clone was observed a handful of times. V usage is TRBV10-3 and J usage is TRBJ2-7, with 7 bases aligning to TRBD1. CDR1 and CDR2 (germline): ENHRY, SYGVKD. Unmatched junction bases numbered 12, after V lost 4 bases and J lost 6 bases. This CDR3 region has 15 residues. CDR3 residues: CAISASLDRSGEQYF. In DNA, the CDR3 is TGTGCCATCAGTGCAAGTTTGGACAGGTCGGGCGAGCAGTACTTC.

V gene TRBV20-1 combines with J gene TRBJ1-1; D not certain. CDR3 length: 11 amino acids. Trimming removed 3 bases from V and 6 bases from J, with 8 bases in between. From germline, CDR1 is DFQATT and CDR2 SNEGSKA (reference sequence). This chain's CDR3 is CSARRIPEAFF. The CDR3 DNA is TGCAGTGCTAGGCGTATCCCTGAAGCTTTCTTT.

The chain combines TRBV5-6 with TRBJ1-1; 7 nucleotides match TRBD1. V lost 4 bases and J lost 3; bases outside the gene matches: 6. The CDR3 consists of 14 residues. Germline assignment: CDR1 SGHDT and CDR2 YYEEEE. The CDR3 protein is CASSRTGVYTEAFF. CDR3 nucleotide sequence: TGTGCCAGCAGCCGCACAGGGGTTTACACTGAAGCTTTCTTT.

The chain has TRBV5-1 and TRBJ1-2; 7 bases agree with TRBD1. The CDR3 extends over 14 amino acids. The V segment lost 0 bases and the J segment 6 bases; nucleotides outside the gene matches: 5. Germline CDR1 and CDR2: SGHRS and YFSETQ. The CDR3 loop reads CASSLVAGGHGYTF. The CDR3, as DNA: TGCGCCAGCAGCTTGGTAGCAGGGGGGCATGGCTACACCTTC. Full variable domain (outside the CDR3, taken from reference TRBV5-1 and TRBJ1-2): KAGVTQTPRYLIKTRGQQVTLSCSPISGHRSVSWYQQTPGQGLQFLFEYFSETQRNKGNFPGRFSGRQFSNSRSEMNVSTLELGDSALYLCASSLVAGGHGYTFGSGTRLTVV.

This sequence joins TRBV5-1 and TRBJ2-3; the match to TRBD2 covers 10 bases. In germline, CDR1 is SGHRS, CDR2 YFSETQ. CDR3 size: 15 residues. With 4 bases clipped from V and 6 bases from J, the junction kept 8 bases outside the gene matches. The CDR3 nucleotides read TGCGCCAGCAGCCCCTGGAGCGGGGGGGTGGATACGCAGTATTTT. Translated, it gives CASSPWSGGVDTQYF.

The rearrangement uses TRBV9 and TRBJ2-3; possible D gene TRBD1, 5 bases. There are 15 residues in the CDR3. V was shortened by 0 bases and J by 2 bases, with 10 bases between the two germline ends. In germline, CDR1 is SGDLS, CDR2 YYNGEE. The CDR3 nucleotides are TGTGCCAGCAGCGTAGAGGGGTTACCCACAGATACGCAGTATTTT. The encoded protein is CASSVEGLPTDTQYF.

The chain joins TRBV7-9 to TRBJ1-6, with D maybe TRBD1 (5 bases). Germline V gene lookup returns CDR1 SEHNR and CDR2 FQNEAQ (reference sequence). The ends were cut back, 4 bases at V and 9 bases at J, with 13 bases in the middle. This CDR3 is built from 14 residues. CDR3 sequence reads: CASSSRQGGSPLHF. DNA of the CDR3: TGTGCCAGCAGCTCGAGGCAGGGAGGTTCACCCCTCCACTTT.

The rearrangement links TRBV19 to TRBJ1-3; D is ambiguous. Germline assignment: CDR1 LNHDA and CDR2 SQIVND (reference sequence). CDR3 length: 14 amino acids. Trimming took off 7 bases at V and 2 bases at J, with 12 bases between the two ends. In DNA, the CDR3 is TGTGCCAGTAATGCAGTCAGCGCTGGAAACACCATATATTTT. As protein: CASNAVSAGNTIYF.